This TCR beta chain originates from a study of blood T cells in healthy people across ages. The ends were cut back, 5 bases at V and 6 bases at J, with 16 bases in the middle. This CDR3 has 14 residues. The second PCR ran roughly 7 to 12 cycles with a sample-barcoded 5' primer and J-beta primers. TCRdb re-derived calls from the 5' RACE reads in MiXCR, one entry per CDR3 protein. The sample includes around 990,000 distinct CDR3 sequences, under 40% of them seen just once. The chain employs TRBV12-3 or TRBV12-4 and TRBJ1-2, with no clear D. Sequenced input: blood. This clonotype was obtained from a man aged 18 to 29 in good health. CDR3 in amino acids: CASSRGGNSNGYTF. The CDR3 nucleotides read TGTGCCAGCAGTCGGGGAGGGAATTCAAATGGCTACACCTTC.